This T cell receptor beta chain was sequenced for a study of blood T cell repertoires in COVID-19. At the level of the study: There were acute and convalescent COVID-19 samples, and they came from the United States, Italy and Spain. T cells, B-cell-depleted T cells, or PBMCs provided the cDNA or gDNA that served as material.

Exposed enrollees had met someone with a PCR-confirmed or clinician-diagnosed COVID-19 case at some point within the 2 weeks before study entry. Per the germline V gene, CDR1 is MNHEY and CDR2 is SMNVEV (reference sequence). The CDR3 consists of 14 residues. V lost 6 bases, J lost 7 bases, and 7 bases stayed unmatched. This clone was observed a few times. Authors' processing steps: Amplification of reference gene primers was used by the study to estimate nucleated cell counts. TCRdb keeps only in-frame clones here, not all; method: immunoSEQ multiplex PCR. V and J calls and clone size follow that table, whereas D and trimming were derived from the DNA. The sample yields 140,000 to 150,000 clones, 65% to 85% seen once.

The TCR originated in a woman between 45 and 65 years old who had been exposed to COVID-19. Sequencing was carried out using PBMCs or T cells enriched from blood (not recorded which). The genes are TRBV27 and TRBJ1-2, with 11 bases lining up with TRBD1. This CDR3 is CASRWGQGEGGYTF. The CDR3 DNA is TGTGCCAGCAGATGGGGACAGGGGGAAGGTGGCTACACCTTC.